This T cell receptor beta chain is from a study of molecular identifiers for immune sequencing clone quantification. CDR3 length equals 13 residues. The germline CDR1 and CDR2 sequences are LGHNT and FRNRAP. V lost 6 bases, J lost 2 bases, and 11 bases lay in between. TCRdb ran MiXCR on the PCR reads and lists one entry per CDR3 protein. Of about 500,000 distinct CDR3 sequences in the sample, approximately 25% were seen once. This clonotype has at least ten counts. V usage is TRBV12-5 and J usage is TRBJ2-7; D not certain. Sequenced sample: naive CD8+ T cells from blood, with Jurkat cell RNA spiked in. As to subset: FACS-sorted CD8+CD4-CCR7+CD45RA+ naive T cells. This TCR was recovered from a human donor in good health. Some libraries in this study had Jurkat cell RNA spiked in. The CDR3 DNA is TGTGCTAGTGGGTCGACGCTAACCTACGAGCAGTACTTC. It is translated as CASGSTLTYEQYF. The full variable domain, in which reference TRBV12-5 and TRBJ2-7 provide the parts outside the CDR3, is DARVTQTPRHKVTEMGQEVTMRCQPILGHNTVFWYRQTMMQGLELLAYFRNRAPLDDSGMPKDRFSAEMPDATLATLKIQPSEPRDSAVYFCASGSTLTYEQYFGPGTRLTVT.